The clone carrying this T cell receptor beta chain turned up a few times. Its antigen is still unknown. The data are from a study of glioma-infiltrating T cells. Findings and caveats of the study: Very few CDR3 sequences were shared between tissue and blood. Above-expected tissue-blood divergence occurred in all gliomas, most in low-grade ones.

Germline loops: CDR1 MDHEN, CDR2 SYDVKM. CDR3 size: 15 residues. The V segment lost 4 bases and the J segment 4 bases; nucleotides outside the gene matches: 9. Using RNA template, CDR3s of TCR alpha and beta were amplified with iRepertoire arm-PCR. For one-step reverse transcription and amplification, about 90-450 ng of tissue mRNA or PBMC total RNA was used. Each CDR3 protein is one row after TCRdb ran MiXCR on the multiplex PCR reads. The data show roughly 200,000 distinct CDR3 sequences, with about 46% seen just once and roughly 5.2% held by the top ten. The rearrangement joins TRBV28 to TRBJ2-5, with TRBD2 identical over 7 bases. The sequence came from a human donor with low-grade glioma or glioblastoma, undergoing nonglioma brain surgery, or in good health (not recorded which). Source material: glioma tissue, nonneoplastic brain tissue, or PBMCs (not recorded which). The CDR3 reads CASSSRLALRETQYF. The DNA of the CDR3 is TGTGCCAGCAGTTCTCGACTAGCTTTACGAGAGACCCAGTACTTC.